These 6 T cell receptor beta chains were all obtained from the same sample, sequenced in a study of glioma-infiltrating T cells. Using RNA template, CDR3s of TCR alpha and beta were amplified with iRepertoire arm-PCR. Via MiXCR, TCRdb re-called the multiplex PCR reads, giving one row per CDR3 protein. This repertoire shows tens of thousands of distinct CDR3 sequences, about 25% found once; its top ten account for approximately 6.7%. Input material: glioma tissue, nonneoplastic brain tissue, or PBMCs (not recorded which). The source is a human donor with low-grade glioma or glioblastoma, undergoing nonglioma brain surgery, or in good health (not recorded which).

This clonotype was detected ten times or more. The chain combines TRBV15 with TRBJ2-3; 8 nucleotides align to TRBD1. Germline CDR1 LNHNV, CDR2 YYDKDF (reference sequence). V lost 2 bases and J lost 5; bases outside the gene matches: 12. This CDR3 comprises 17 residues. CDR3: CATSRPGTGNIGDTQYF. CDR3 nucleotide sequence: TGTGCCACCAGCAGACCCGGGACAGGTAACATAGGAGATACGCAGTATTTT.

V and J are TRBV12-3 or TRBV12-4 and TRBJ2-5, with 7 bases fitting TRBD1. The J segment lost 3 bases and the V segment lost 8 bases, leaving 9 bases of the junction unmatched. The CDR3 has 14 residues. The DNA of the CDR3 is TGTGCCAGCGTATGGGACAGTCCCAAAGAGACCCAGTACTTC. Amino acid sequence: CASVWDSPKETQYF.

As concerns this clonotype: Just one base apart from a much larger clone, this may be a read error. The V gene is TRBV11-2, the J gene TRBJ2-1; D uncertain. This CDR3 contains 15 residues. CDR1 is SGHAT, CDR2 FQNNGV, per germline. Trimming took off 1 base at V and 8 bases at J, with 15 bases between the two ends. For the CDR3, the DNA is TGTGCCAGCAGCTTAGGCCGCCTGATAAACGATGAGCAGTTCTTC. Protein product: CASSLGRLINDEQFF. The variable domain in full, with the rest retrieved from reference TRBV11-2 and TRBJ2-1, is EAGVAQSPRYKIIEKRQSVAFWCNPISGHATLYWYQQILGQGPKLLIQFQNNGVVDDSQLPKDRFSAERLKGVDSTLKIQPAKLEDSAVYLCASSLGRLINDEQFFGPGTRLTVL.

Concerning this clonotype itself: A read error may produce the germline difference seen at one junction end. The rearrangement uses TRBV5-1 and TRBJ2-7; D is possibly TRBD1 (5 bases). This CDR3 spans 13 amino acids. CDR1 and CDR2 from the germline V gene are SGHRS and YFSETQ. CDR3 DNA sequence: TGCGCCAGCAGCCTCCCAGGGTCCTACGGGCAGTACTTC. Translating gives CASSLPGSYGQYF.

The rearrangement uses TRBV6-1 and TRBJ1-2; tentative D call: TRBD1 (5 bases). Germline CDR1 reads MNHNS; CDR2 reads SASEGT. Trimming shortened V by 6 bases and J by 4 bases, and 15 bases separated the two germline ends. This CDR3 contains 14 residues. CDR3 sequence: CASRAGAAAYGYTF. In DNA form, the CDR3 reads TGTGCCAGCAGAGCCGGGGCAGCAGCCTATGGCTACACCTTC.

Concerning this clonotype itself: An end of the junction does not agree with germline; a read error may underlie this. The V and J genes are TRBV19 and TRBJ1-5, with a tentative D call TRBD1 (5 bases). Germline V CDR1 and CDR2: LNHDA, SQIVND (reference sequence). CDR3 length: 14 residues. In DNA, the CDR3 is TGTGCCAGTAGTCAAGGGGTTAACAATGAGCCCCAGCATTTT. It encodes CASSQGVNNEPQHF.